This TCR beta chain comes out of a study of response to subunit inactivated influenza vaccine. Study-wide findings and caveats: Each seasonal influenza vaccination, the authors suggested, recruits few new T cells.

MiXCR was run by TCRdb on the RT-PCR reads, yielding one entry per CDR3 protein. The data hold about 540,000 distinct CDR3 sequences, with under 30% observed a single time. Germline V gives CDR1 LGHDT, CDR2 YNNKEL (reference sequence). The CDR3 runs to 16 residues. Trimming removed 1 base at V and 1 base at J, with 10 bases between. The sample holds many counts of this clonotype. As yet, its antigen is unknown. The same sample was also studied in work on T cells expressing NK-cell markers. As reported in that work: The authors generated TCR beta cDNA through 5'RACE template switching with UMIs. Sequenced donors, eight in total, included seven who were HCMV-seropositive and one who was seronegative. The share of CD8+ T cells held by dominant NKG2C+ clonotypes was about 1.0-7.5% in roughly 6 donors. A few donors' CD3+CD56-NKG2C+ cells were dominated by the same clonotypes.

The chain joins TRBV3-1 to TRBJ2-2; D is unclear. The sample consisted of CD4+ T cells sorted from PBMCs, taken about 12 days after vaccination. This TCR was recovered from a man aged 50 to 60 who received an inactivated influenza vaccine. The CDR3 protein is CASSQGLLRNTGELFF. The CDR3 coding sequence is TGTGCCAGCAGCCAAGGCTTACTGAGGAACACCGGGGAGCTGTTTTTT.